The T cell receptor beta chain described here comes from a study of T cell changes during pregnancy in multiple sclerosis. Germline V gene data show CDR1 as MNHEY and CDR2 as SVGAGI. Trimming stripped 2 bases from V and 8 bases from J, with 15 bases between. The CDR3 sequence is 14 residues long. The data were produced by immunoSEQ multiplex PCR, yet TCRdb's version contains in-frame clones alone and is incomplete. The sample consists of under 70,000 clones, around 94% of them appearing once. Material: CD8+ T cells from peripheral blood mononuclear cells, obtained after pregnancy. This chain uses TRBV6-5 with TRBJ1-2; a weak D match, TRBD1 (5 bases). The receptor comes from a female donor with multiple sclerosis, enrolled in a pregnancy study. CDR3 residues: CASSYHSGGDGYTF. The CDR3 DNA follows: TGTGCCAGCAGTTACCATTCGGGGGGGGACGGCTACACCTTC.